The next 25 T cell receptor beta chains were all read from a single sample in a study of cytotoxic CD8 clonotypes in ibrutinib-treated CLL (dated by TCRdb to about 2021). The method was the immunoSEQ multiplex PCR assay. TCRdb carries this immuneACCESS record with in-frame sequences only. Its versions omit some clonotypes, under half of them owing to an unresolved V gene in the studies checked, with the rest unexplained. The sample contains some 300,000 clones, 70% to 80% of them found a single time. The top ten hold about 6.7% of the sample. The sequenced sample was PBMCs, obtained before ibrutinib treatment. The receptors here all came from a human donor with chronic lymphocytic leukemia.

J is TRBJ1-5 and V is TRBV27, with unresolved D. V was trimmed by 3 bases and J by 0 bases, leaving 6 bases between them. CDR3 size: 14 residues. Germline CDR1 is MNHEY and CDR2 is SMNVEV (reference sequence). The CDR3 region is CASSFSDSNQPQHF. In nucleotides, the CDR3 is TGTGCCAGCAGTTTTAGTGATAGCAATCAGCCCCAGCATTTT.

This chain joins TRBV29-1 and TRBJ2-3; 8 positions match TRBD2. Germline V gives CDR1 SQVTM, CDR2 ANQGSEA. Trimming took 5 bases from V and 3 from J; bases not matched to a gene: 7. The CDR3 has 14 residues. The CDR3 bases are TGCAGCGTTCGAAGCGGGAGCCCTACAGATACGCAGTATTTT. It yields the protein CSVRSGSPTDTQYF.

The chain is built from TRBV5-1 and TRBJ1-1; unclear D gene. Germline V CDR1 and CDR2: SGHRS, YFSETQ. CDR3 length: 13 residues. With 0 bases removed from V and 3 bases from J, the gap between germline ends came to 6 bases. The CDR3 sequence is CASSLVKDTEAFF. CDR3 DNA sequence: TGCGCCAGCAGCTTGGTTAAAGACACTGAAGCTTTCTTT.

This chain connects TRBV18 to TRBJ2-5; tentatively, D is TRBD1 or TRBD2 (5 bases each). The CDR3 has 13 amino acids. Germline V gene sequence: CDR1 KGHSH, CDR2 LQKENI. Between the trimmed V and J ends, which lost 5 bases and 2 bases, there was a span of 9 bases. The CDR3 loop reads CASSGTGQETQYF. The CDR3 nucleotides are TGTGCCAGCTCAGGGACGGGACAAGAGACCCAGTACTTC.

The CDR3: CASTQGVSNYGYTF. The CDR3 bases are TGTGCCAGCACTCAAGGGGTATCTAACTATGGCTACACCTTC. The rearrangement joins TRBV2 to TRBJ1-2; weak D call: TRBD1 (5 bases). The germline CDR1 and CDR2 sequences are SNHLY and FYNNEI. Trimming took off 7 bases at V and 0 bases at J, with 12 bases between the two ends. CDR3 length: 14 residues.

The CDR3 sequence: CATGTSFQNEQFF. CDR3 DNA: TGTGCCACCGGGACTAGCTTCCAAAATGAGCAGTTCTTC. The chain is built from TRBV7-2 and TRBJ2-1, with 9 nucleotides matching TRBD2. The CDR3 loop spans 13 amino acids. The germline gives CDR1 SGHTA, CDR2 FQGNSA. V shed 10 bases and J 7 bases; nucleotides not matched to a gene: 8.

The chain employs TRBV11-2 and TRBJ2-7, with 8 nucleotides matching TRBD1. The CDR3 has 12 amino acids. The V gene's germline CDR1 is SGHAT and CDR2 FQNNGV. Losses at the gene ends were 5 bases for V and 6 bases for J; bases not matched to a gene: 3. This CDR3 reads CASSKDRGEQYF. DNA of the CDR3: TGTGCCAGCAGCAAAGACAGGGGCGAGCAGTACTTC.

This sequence joins TRBV5-6 and TRBJ2-5; no reliable D call. This CDR3 has 13 residues. V was cut by 3 bases and J by 1 base, with 7 bases left in between. Germline lookup yields CDR1 SGHDT and CDR2 YYEEEE. The CDR3 nucleotides read TGTGCCAGCAGCTCTCGCTTCCAAGAGACCCAGTACTTC. As protein: CASSSRFQETQYF.

V is TRBV19 and J is TRBJ1-5, with D possibly TRBD1 on 6 matching bases. Germline loops: CDR1 LNHDA, CDR2 SQIVND (reference sequence). CDR3 length equals 14 residues. V lost 5 bases and J lost 2, with 10 bases in between. The CDR3 protein is CASSVQGRNQPQHF. CDR3 coding DNA: TGTGCCAGTAGTGTACAGGGCCGCAATCAGCCCCAGCATTTT.

The chain links TRBV9 to TRBJ2-7; 14 nucleotides align to TRBD2. Germline CDR1 and CDR2: SGDLS and YYNGEE. The CDR3 length is 17 residues. V shed 4 bases and J 4 bases; nucleotides not matched to a gene: 10. The CDR3 region is CASSRTGTSGSLYEQYF. In DNA form, the CDR3 reads TGTGCCAGCAGCAGAACCGGGACTAGCGGGAGTCTTTACGAGCAGTACTTC.

V usage is TRBV6-4 and J usage is TRBJ2-3; tentatively, D is TRBD1 (6 bases). Deletions cut 5 bases from V and 6 bases from J, with 6 bases between. Germline V CDR1 and CDR2: MRHNA, SNTAGT. CDR3 size: 11 residues. The CDR3 nucleotides are TGTGCCAGCAGTCAGGGGGATACGCAGTATTTT. Translation gives CASSQGDTQYF.

V gene TRBV7-2 combines with J gene TRBJ2-1, with D perhaps matching TRBD2 (6 bases). Germline CDR1 reads SGHTA; CDR2 reads FQGNSA. Deletions cut 0 bases from V and 1 base from J, with 10 bases between. This CDR3 comprises 16 residues. As DNA, the CDR3 is TGTGCCAGCAGCTTAGCGAACGGGAGATCCTACAATGAGCAGTTCTTC. It is translated as CASSLANGRSYNEQFF.

The chain combines TRBV5-1 with TRBJ2-7; D may be TRBD2 (6 bases). V was shortened by 4 bases and J by 3 bases, with 20 bases between the two germline ends. The germline V gene encodes CDR1 SGHRS and CDR2 YFSETQ. The CDR3 sequence is 16 residues long. The CDR3 region is CASSDVRGGALYEQYF. The CDR3 DNA is TGCGCCAGCAGCGATGTTCGGGGAGGTGCGCTCTACGAGCAGTACTTC.

This chain uses TRBV7-3 with TRBJ1-1, with TRBD1 identical over 7 bases. CDR1 is SGHTA, CDR2 FQGTGA, per germline. With V trimmed by 5 bases and J by 3 bases, 9 bases remained unmatched. This CDR3 has 15 amino acids. The CDR3 DNA follows: TGTGCCAGCAGCCCCCAGGGGGGCGAATACACTGAAGCTTTCTTT. This encodes CASSPQGGEYTEAFF.

This clone turned up a few times. This chain connects TRBV30 to TRBJ1-5, with D uncertain. The CDR3 contains 15 residues. Between the trimmed V and J ends, which lost 2 bases and 1 base, there was a span of 12 bases. The germline V gene encodes CDR1 GTSNPN and CDR2 SVGIG (reference sequence). This CDR3 is CAWSTDGSSNQPQHF. The CDR3 DNA is TGTGCCTGGAGTACCGACGGGTCGAGCAATCAGCCCCAGCATTTT.

Only one count was recorded for this clone. V and J are TRBV11-2 and TRBJ2-1; no clear D. The germline V gene encodes CDR1 SGHAT and CDR2 FQNNGV. Trimming cost V 5 bases and J 6 bases, with 11 bases left between them. This CDR3 has 13 amino acids. DNA of the CDR3: TGTGCCAGCAGCCCAAGGACGGGCAATGAGCAGTTCTTC. As protein: CASSPRTGNEQFF.

The chain couples TRBV6-5 to TRBJ1-2; D is perhaps TRBD1 (5 bases). The germline V and J ends were trimmed by 2 bases and 4 bases, with 8 bases remaining between them. CDR3 size: 13 residues. Germline assignment: CDR1 MNHEY and CDR2 SVGAGI. CDR3 nucleotides: TGTGCCAGCAGTTACCTGGGGGGCTATGGCTACACCTTC. The encoded protein is CASSYLGGYGYTF.

The chain uses TRBV7-2 and TRBJ2-3, with D possibly called TRBD1 or TRBD2 (5 bases each). The CDR3 totals 14 residues. Germline CDR1 is SGHTA and CDR2 is FQGNSA. Trimming shortened V by 8 bases and J by 1 base, and 13 bases separated the two germline ends. The CDR3 nucleotides are TGTGCCAGCCGAGCTGGGGGAGGCACAGATACGCAGTATTTT. Its protein product is CASRAGGGTDTQYF.

The chain combines TRBV29-1 with TRBJ2-1, with 11 bases matching TRBD2. CDR1 is SQVTM, CDR2 ANQGSEA, per germline. The CDR3 covers 17 residues. V shed 7 bases, J shed 4 bases, and the junction held 15 bases outside the gene matches. For the CDR3, the DNA is TGCAGCGCTAGATATAAGATACTAGCGGGAGCGTACAATGAGCAGTTCTTC. Its protein is CSARYKILAGAYNEQFF.

The chain has TRBV5-1 and TRBJ2-3, with TRBD2 matching over 8 bases. Germline values: CDR1 SGHRS, CDR2 YFSETQ. Trimming cost V 3 bases and J 4 bases; bases outside gene matches: 10. This CDR3 spans 16 amino acids. The CDR3 is CASSSRAGGFPDTQYF. In nucleotides, the CDR3 is TGCGCCAGCAGCTCCCGTGCGGGAGGTTTCCCAGATACGCAGTATTTT.

This clone was counted between two and nine times. This chain connects TRBV4-2 to TRBJ2-1; the match to TRBD2 covers 7 bases. Trimming cost V 3 bases and J 9 bases; bases outside gene matches: 8. The CDR3 loop spans 14 amino acids. Germline V CDR1 and CDR2: LGHNA, YNFKEQ. CDR3 nucleotides: TGTGCCAGCAGCCAGTCCGGTGGGGAGGGTGAGCAGTTCTTC. Its protein is CASSQSGGEGEQFF.

Here the CDR3 reads CASSLVAGGPGEQYF. The CDR3 DNA follows: TGTGCCAGCAGCTTGGTAGCGGGAGGGCCCGGTGAGCAGTACTTC. The chain is built from TRBV5-4 and TRBJ2-7, with 11 bases matching TRBD2. Germline V gene lookup returns CDR1 SGHNT and CDR2 YYREEE (reference sequence). Unmatched junction bases numbered 6, after V lost 0 bases and J lost 7 bases. This CDR3 comprises 15 residues.

J is TRBJ2-5 and V is TRBV5-4; 10 bases match TRBD2. V was pared by 4 bases and J by 5 bases, with 11 bases of the junction left unmatched. CDR3 length equals 16 residues. In germline, CDR1 is SGHNT, CDR2 YYREEE (reference sequence). The CDR3 nucleotides read TGTGCCAGCAGCCCAAGGACTAGCGGTGCCGGGGAGACCCAGTACTTC. Its protein is CASSPRTSGAGETQYF.

J is TRBJ2-1 and V is TRBV27, with unresolved D. V was pared by 5 bases and J by 2 bases, with 7 bases between. Germline-derived CDR1 and CDR2 are MNHEY and SMNVEV (reference sequence). The CDR3 is 13 residues long. The CDR3 sequence: CASSSGTYNEQFF. The CDR3, as DNA: TGTGCCAGCAGTAGTGGGACCTACAATGAGCAGTTCTTC.

This chain uses TRBV5-1 with TRBJ2-7; TRBD1 matches at 9 bases. CDR3 size: 14 residues. Trimming cost V 4 bases and J 4 bases; bases outside gene matches: 6. The V gene's germline CDR1 is SGHRS and CDR2 YFSETQ. DNA of the CDR3: TGCGCCAGCAGCCCCGGGACAGGGTCGTACGAGCAGTACTTC. This gives the protein CASSPGTGSYEQYF.